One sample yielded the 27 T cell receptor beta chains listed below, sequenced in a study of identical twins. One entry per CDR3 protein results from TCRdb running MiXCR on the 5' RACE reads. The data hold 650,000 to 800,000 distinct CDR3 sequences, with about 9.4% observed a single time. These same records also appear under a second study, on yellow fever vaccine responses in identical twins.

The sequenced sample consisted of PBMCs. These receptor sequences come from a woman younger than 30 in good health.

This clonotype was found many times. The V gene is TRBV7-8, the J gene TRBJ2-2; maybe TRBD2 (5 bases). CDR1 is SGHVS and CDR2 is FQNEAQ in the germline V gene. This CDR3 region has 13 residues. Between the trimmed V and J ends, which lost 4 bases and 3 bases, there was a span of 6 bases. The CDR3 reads CASSWGDTGELFF. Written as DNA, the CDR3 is TGTGCCAGCAGCTGGGGAGACACCGGGGAGCTGTTTTTT.

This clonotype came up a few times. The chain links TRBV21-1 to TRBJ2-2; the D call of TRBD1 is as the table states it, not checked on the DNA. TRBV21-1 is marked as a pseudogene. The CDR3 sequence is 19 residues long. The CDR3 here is CARRPAPLSGGGDTGELFF. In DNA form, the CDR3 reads TGTGCCAGACGGCCGGCACCCCTTTCCGGGGGGGGAGACACCGGGGAGCTGTTTTTT.

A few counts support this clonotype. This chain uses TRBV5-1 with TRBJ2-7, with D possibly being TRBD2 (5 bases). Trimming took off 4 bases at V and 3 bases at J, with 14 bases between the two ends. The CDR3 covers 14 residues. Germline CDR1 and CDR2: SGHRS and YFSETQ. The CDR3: CASSQTTTGYEQYF. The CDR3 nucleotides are TGCGCCAGCAGCCAGACTACCACTGGCTACGAGCAGTACTTC.

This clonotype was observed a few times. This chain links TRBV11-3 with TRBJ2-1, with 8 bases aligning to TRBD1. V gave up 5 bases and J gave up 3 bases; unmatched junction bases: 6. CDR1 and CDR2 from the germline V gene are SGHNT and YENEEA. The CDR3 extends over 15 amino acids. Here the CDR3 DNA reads TGTGCCAGCAGCCTTGGACAGGGAAACTACAATGAGCAGTTCTTC. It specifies CASSLGQGNYNEQFF.

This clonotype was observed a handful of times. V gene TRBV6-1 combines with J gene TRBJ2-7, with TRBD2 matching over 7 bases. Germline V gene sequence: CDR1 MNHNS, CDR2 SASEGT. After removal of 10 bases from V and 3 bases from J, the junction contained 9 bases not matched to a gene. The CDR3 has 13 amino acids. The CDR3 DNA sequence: TGTGCCATTCCGAGCGGGACCGACTACGAGCAGTACTTC. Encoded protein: CAIPSGTDYEQYF.

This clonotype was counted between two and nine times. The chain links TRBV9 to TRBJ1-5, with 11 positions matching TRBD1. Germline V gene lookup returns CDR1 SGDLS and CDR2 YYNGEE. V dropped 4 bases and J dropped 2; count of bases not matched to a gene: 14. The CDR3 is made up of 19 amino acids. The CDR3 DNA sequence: TGTGCCAGCAGCTTTTGGTCGGGACAGGGGGGAAGAGGCAATCAGCCCCAGCATTTT. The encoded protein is CASSFWSGQGGRGNQPQHF.

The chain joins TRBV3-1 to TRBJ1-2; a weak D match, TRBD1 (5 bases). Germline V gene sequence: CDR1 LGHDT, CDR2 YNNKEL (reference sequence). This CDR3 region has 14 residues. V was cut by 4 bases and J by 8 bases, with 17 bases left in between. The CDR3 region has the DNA TGTGCCAGCAGCCCAACGACAAGGGGAGGAGGCTACACCTTC. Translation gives CASSPTTRGGGYTF.

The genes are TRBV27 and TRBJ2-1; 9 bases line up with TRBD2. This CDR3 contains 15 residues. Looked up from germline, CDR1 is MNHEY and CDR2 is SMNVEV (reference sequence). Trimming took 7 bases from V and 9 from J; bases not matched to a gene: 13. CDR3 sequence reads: CASTPGGGAASEQFF. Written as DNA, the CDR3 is TGTGCCAGCACCCCTGGCGGGGGGGCCGCGAGTGAGCAGTTCTTC.

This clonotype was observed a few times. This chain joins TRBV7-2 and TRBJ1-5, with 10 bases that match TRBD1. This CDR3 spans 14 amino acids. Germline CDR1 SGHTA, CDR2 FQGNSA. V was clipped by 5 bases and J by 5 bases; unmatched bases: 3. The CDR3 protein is CASSPDRGYQPQHF. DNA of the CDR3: TGTGCCAGCAGCCCGGACAGGGGGTATCAGCCCCAGCATTTT.

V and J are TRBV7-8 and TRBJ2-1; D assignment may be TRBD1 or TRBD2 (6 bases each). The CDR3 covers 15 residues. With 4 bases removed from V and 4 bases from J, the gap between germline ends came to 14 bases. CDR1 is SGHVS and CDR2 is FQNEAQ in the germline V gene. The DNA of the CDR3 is TGTGCCAGCAGCTCCGGGGGCGACCTTTACAATGAGCAGTTCTTC. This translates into CASSSGGDLYNEQFF. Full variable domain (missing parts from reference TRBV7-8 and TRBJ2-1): GAGVSQSPRYKVAKRGQDVALRCDPISGHVSLFWYQQALGQGPEFLTYFQNEAQLDKSGLPSDRFFAERPEGSVSTLKIQRTQQEDSAVYLCASSSGGDLYNEQFFGPGTRLTVL.

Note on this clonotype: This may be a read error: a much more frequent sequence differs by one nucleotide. The DNA for the CDR3 is TGCTGTGCTAGAGGTTTATTCTCCACCCCATCCAACGAGCAGTTCTTC. It yields the protein CCARGLFSTPSNEQFF. The J gene is TRBJ2-1, the V gene TRBV20-1; no reliable D call. Germline values: CDR1 DFQATT, CDR2 SNEGSKA (reference sequence). The CDR3 covers 16 residues.

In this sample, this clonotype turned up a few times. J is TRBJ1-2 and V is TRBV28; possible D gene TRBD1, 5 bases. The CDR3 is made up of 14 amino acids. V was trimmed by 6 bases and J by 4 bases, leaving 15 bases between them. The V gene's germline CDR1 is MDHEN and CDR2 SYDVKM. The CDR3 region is CASRPPAGRYGYTF. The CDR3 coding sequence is TGTGCCAGCAGACCGCCGGCAGGGCGCTATGGCTACACCTTC.

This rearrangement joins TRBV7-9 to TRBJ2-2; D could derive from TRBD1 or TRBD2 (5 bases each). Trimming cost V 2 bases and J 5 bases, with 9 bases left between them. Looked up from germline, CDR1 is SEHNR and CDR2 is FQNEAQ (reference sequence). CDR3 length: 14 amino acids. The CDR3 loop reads CASSLQGETGELFF. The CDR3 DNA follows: TGTGCCAGCAGCTTACAGGGAGAGACCGGGGAGCTGTTTTTT.

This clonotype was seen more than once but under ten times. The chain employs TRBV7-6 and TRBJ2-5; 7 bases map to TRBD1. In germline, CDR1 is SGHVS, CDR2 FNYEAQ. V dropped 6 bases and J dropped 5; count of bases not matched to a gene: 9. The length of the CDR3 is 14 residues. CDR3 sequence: CASRSRQGAETQYF. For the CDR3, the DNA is TGTGCCAGCAGGTCCAGACAGGGAGCGGAGACCCAGTACTTC.

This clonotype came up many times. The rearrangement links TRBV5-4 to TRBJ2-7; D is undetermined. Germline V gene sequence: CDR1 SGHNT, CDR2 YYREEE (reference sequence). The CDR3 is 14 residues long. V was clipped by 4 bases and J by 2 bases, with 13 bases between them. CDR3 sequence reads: CASSLPSQTYEQYF. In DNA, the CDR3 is TGTGCCAGCAGCCTCCCGTCCCAAACCTACGAGCAGTACTTC. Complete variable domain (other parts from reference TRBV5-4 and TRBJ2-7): ETGVTQSPTHLIKTRGQQVTLRCSSQSGHNTVSWYQQALGQGPQFIFQYYREEENGRGNFPPRFSGLQFPNYSSELNVNALELDDSALYLCASSLPSQTYEQYFGPGTRLTVT.

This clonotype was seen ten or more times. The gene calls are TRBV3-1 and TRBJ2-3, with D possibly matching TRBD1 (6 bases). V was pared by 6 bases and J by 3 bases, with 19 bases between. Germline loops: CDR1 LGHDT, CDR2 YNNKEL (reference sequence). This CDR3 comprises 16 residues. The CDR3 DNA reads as TGTGCCAGCAGGACAGGAATTGGTGAGGTGACAGATACGCAGTATTTT. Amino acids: CASRTGIGEVTDTQYF.

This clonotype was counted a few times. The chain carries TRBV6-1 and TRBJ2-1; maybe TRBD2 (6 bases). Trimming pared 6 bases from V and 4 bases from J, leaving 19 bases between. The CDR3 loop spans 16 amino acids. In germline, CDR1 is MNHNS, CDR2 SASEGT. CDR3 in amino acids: CASSRGRDSTYNEQFF. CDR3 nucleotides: TGTGCCAGCAGCCGGGGCCGGGACTCAACGTACAATGAGCAGTTCTTC.

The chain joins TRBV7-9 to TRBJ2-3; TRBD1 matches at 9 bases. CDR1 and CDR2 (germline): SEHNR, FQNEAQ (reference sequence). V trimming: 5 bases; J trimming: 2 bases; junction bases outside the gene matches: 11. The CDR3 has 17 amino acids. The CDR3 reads CASSPGRDRVPTDTQYF. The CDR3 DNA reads TGTGCCAGCAGCCCAGGCCGGGACAGGGTTCCCACAGATACGCAGTATTTT.

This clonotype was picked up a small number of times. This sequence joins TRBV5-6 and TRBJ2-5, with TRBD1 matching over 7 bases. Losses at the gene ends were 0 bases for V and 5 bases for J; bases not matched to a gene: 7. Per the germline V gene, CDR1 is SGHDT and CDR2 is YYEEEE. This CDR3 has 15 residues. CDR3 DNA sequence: TGTGCCAGCAGCTTGGGTAGGGGGCGCCGGGAGACCCAGTACTTC. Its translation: CASSLGRGRRETQYF.

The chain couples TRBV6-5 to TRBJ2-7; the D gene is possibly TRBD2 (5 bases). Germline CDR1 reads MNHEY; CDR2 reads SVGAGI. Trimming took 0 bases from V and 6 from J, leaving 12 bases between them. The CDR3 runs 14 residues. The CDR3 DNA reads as TGTGCCAGCAGTTACTCCGGGGTCTCGGGCGAGCAGTACTTC. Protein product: CASSYSGVSGEQYF.

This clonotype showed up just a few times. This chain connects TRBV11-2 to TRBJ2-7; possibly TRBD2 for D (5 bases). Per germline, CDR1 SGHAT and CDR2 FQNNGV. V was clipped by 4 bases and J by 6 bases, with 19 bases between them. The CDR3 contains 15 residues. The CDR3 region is CASSSRFILVGEQYF. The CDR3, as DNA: TGTGCCAGCAGCTCGCGCTTCATACTAGTTGGCGAGCAGTACTTC.

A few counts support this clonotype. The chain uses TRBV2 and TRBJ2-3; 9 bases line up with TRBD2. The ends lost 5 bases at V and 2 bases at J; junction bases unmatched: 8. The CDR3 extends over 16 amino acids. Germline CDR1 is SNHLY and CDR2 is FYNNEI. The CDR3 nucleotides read TGTGCCAGCAGTAATATAGCGGGGGCGAACACAGATACGCAGTATTTT. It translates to CASSNIAGANTDTQYF. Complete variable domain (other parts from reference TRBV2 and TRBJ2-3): EPEVTQTPSHQVTQMGQEVILRCVPISNHLYFYWYRQILGQKVEFLVSFYNNEISEKSEIFDDQFSVERPDGSNFTLKIRSTKLEDSAMYFCASSNIAGANTDTQYFGPGTRLTVL.

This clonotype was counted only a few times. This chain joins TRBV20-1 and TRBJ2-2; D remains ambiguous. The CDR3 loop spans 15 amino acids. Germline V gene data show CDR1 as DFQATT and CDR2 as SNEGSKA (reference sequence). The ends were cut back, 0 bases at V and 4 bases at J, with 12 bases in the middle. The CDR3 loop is CSAREVLQSTGELFF. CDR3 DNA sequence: TGCAGTGCTAGAGAGGTGCTCCAGTCCACCGGGGAGCTGTTTTTT.

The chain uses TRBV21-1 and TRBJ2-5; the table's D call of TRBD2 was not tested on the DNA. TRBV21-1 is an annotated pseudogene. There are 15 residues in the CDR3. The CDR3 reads CASSLLAGDGETQYF. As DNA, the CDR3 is TGTGCCAGCAGCCTACTAGCGGGAGATGGGGAGACCCAGTACTTC.

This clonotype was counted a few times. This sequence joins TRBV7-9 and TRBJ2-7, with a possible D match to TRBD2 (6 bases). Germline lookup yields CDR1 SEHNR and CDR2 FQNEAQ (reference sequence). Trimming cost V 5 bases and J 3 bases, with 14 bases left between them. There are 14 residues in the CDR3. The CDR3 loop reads CASSARDGGYEQYF. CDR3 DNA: TGTGCCAGCAGCGCCCGGGACGGGGGCTACGAGCAGTACTTC.

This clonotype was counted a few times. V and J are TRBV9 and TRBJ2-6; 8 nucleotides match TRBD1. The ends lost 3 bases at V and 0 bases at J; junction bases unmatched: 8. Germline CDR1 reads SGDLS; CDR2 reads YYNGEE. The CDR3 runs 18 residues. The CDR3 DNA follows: TGTGCCAGCAGCGCCCCGCGACAGGGGCCCTCTGGGGCCAACGTCCTGACTTTC. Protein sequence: CASSAPRQGPSGANVLTF.

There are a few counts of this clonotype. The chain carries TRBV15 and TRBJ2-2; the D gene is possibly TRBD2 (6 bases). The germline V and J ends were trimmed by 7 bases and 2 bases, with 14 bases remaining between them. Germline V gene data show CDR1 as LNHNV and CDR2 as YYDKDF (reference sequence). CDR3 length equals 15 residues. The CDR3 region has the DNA TGTGCCACCAACGGAGGAGGGGTCAACACCGGGGAGCTGTTTTTT. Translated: CATNGGGVNTGELFF.